The sequence of this T cell receptor (beta chain) was determined in a study of cytomegalovirus exposure and HLA in healthy donors. PCR was performed using 60 Vbeta and 13 Jbeta primers. Profiled with immunoSEQ multiplex PCR; TCRdb holds only in-frame clones, not every one. The table has 150,000 to 200,000 clones, 70% to 85% seen once. The ends were cut back, 3 bases at V and 6 bases at J, with 8 bases in the middle. This CDR3 region has 12 residues. Germline CDR1 reads MNHNS; CDR2 reads SASEGT. The chain uses TRBV6-1 and TRBJ1-2, with D possibly being TRBD1 (5 bases). The source of this sequence is a man aged 45-65 years in good health and CMV-seropositive. The sequencing input was PBMCs. The CDR3 region has the DNA TGTGCCAGCAGTGAGCAGGGTAATGGCTACACCTTC. As protein: CASSEQGNGYTF.